These 24 T cell receptor beta chains share one sample of origin, sequenced in a study of shared T cell receptors in the human thymus. Only in-frame clones appear in the TCRdb table, and some are missing; sequencing was by immunoSEQ multiplex PCR. The top ten clones hold around 0.0094% of a sample with some 760,000 clones, 70% to 90% of them seen once. These data were likewise used in another study, on human thymus T cells.

Sequenced: thymocytes. The receptors stem from a girl less than two years old with a congenital heart defect.

The chain is built from TRBV5-1 and TRBJ1-2; D unresolved. Germline CDR1 is SGHRS and CDR2 is YFSETQ. CDR3 length: 15 amino acids. V lost 1 base and J 7 bases, leaving 17 bases between the germline ends. The DNA of the CDR3 is TGCGCCAGCAGCTTGATCGGAGGACCTCCTGGTGGCTACACCTTC. Encoded protein: CASSLIGGPPGGYTF. The entire variable domain, with the rest obtained from reference TRBV5-1 and TRBJ1-2, is as follows: KAGVTQTPRYLIKTRGQQVTLSCSPISGHRSVSWYQQTPGQGLQFLFEYFSETQRNKGNFPGRFSGRQFSNSRSEMNVSTLELGDSALYLCASSLIGGPPGGYTFGSGTRLTVV.

This chain links TRBV7-2 with TRBJ1-1; D is possibly TRBD1 (5 bases). The germline CDR1 and CDR2 sequences are SGHTA and FQGNSA. V was trimmed by 1 base and J by 4 bases, leaving 16 bases between them. The length of the CDR3 is 16 residues. CDR3 nucleotide sequence: TGTGCCAGCAGCTTAGTTTCTTTTTGGCAGGGCACTGAAGCTTTCTTT. This codes for CASSLVSFWQGTEAFF.

The V and J genes are TRBV28 and TRBJ2-7; 7 nucleotides align to TRBD1. CDR3 size: 12 residues. V gave up 9 bases and J gave up 4 bases; unmatched junction bases: 6. CDR1 MDHEN and CDR2 SYDVKM come from the germline V gene. Written as DNA, the CDR3 is TGTGCCAGGACAGGGAATTCATACGAGCAGTACTTC. Its translation: CARTGNSYEQYF.

The chain employs TRBV6-6 and TRBJ1-1; no definite D call. V was clipped by 1 base and J by 6 bases, with 12 bases between them. The CDR3 totals 14 residues. Germline V CDR1 and CDR2: MNHNY, SVGAGI (reference sequence). Here the CDR3 DNA reads TGTGCCAGCAGTTACTTCTCAGTTTGCTCTGAAGCTTTCTTT. It codes for CASSYFSVCSEAFF.

The table lists this clone with a few counts. The chain is built from TRBV19 and TRBJ1-1; 8 bases align to TRBD1. V lost 6 bases, J lost 0 bases, and 15 bases stayed unmatched. The CDR3 runs to 18 residues. Germline values: CDR1 LNHDA, CDR2 SQIVND (reference sequence). The CDR3 DNA reads as TGTGCCAGTAGCACGATAAGACCAGGGGGCCCCCTGAACACTGAAGCTTTCTTT. The encoded protein is CASSTIRPGGPLNTEAFF.

J is TRBJ1-6 and V is TRBV11-2; 7 bases align to TRBD1. The CDR3 is 14 amino acids. Losses at the gene ends were 3 bases for V and 9 bases for J; bases not matched to a gene: 5. Germline CDR1 is SGHAT and CDR2 is FQNNGV. CDR3 region: CASSFWDSGSPLHF. The CDR3 region has the DNA TGTGCCAGCAGCTTTTGGGACAGCGGTTCACCCCTCCACTTT.

This rearrangement joins TRBV5-4 to TRBJ2-7, with D maybe TRBD1 (6 bases). V lost 2 bases and J 6 bases, leaving 21 bases between the germline ends. The CDR3 contains 16 residues. Germline lookup yields CDR1 SGHNT and CDR2 YYREEE (reference sequence). The CDR3 sequence: CASSFRQGFLLSEQYF. In nucleotides, the CDR3 is TGTGCCAGCAGCTTTCGGCAGGGGTTTTTGCTAAGCGAGCAGTACTTC.

This chain links TRBV28 with TRBJ1-2; 8 bases match TRBD1. The CDR3 is made up of 16 amino acids. With V trimmed by 2 bases and J by 5 bases, 10 bases remained unmatched. CDR1 and CDR2 from the germline V gene are MDHEN and SYDVKM. The chain's CDR3 is CASSLTQGALMYGYTF. The CDR3 DNA reads as TGTGCCAGCAGTTTAACCCAGGGGGCCCTGATGTATGGCTACACCTTC.

CDR3 residues: CASSLVVGDWMAGELFF. The CDR3 nucleotides read TGTGCCAGCAGCTTAGTCGTCGGGGATTGGATGGCCGGGGAGCTGTTTTTT. The chain recombines TRBV7-9 with TRBJ2-2, with D possibly being TRBD2 (5 bases). CDR1 is SEHNR, CDR2 FQNEAQ, per germline (reference sequence). Trimming cost V 1 base and J 6 bases, with 18 bases left between them. The CDR3 extends over 17 amino acids. Complete variable domain (other parts from reference TRBV7-9 and TRBJ2-2): DTGVSQNPRHKITKRGQNVTFRCDPISEHNRLYWYRQTLGQGPEFLTYFQNEAQLEKSRLLSDRFSAERPKGSFSTLEIQRTEQGDSAMYLCASSLVVGDWMAGELFFGEGSRLTVL.

This clone has just a few counts. This chain joins TRBV28 and TRBJ2-7; TRBD2 might be the D (5 bases). The germline CDR1 and CDR2 sequences are MDHEN and SYDVKM. The V end lost 6 bases, the J end lost 6 bases, and 18 bases lay between the germline ends. The CDR3 contains 14 residues. The CDR3 DNA reads as TGTGCCAGCAGGTCCGGGTCCCGCCGGGGCGAGCAGTACTTC. The encoded protein is CASRSGSRRGEQYF.

The chain links TRBV19 to TRBJ2-7, with a weak D call TRBD2 (5 bases). Germline CDR1 LNHDA, CDR2 SQIVND (reference sequence). The CDR3 is 14 residues long. V gave up 5 bases and J gave up 0 bases, with 11 bases separating them. The CDR3 reads CASSQSAASYEQYF. The CDR3, as DNA: TGTGCCAGTAGTCAGTCAGCGGCCTCCTACGAGCAGTACTTC.

This clone was counted only a few times. The chain combines TRBV6-1 with TRBJ1-2; D unclear. CDR1 is MNHNS and CDR2 is SASEGT in the germline V gene. The CDR3 covers 18 residues. V was pared by 0 bases and J by 2 bases, with 19 bases between. The CDR3 DNA reads as TGTGCCAGCAGTGAAGCGCCTGGGCTACCTACATTCAACTATGGCTACACCTTC. Encoded protein: CASSEAPGLPTFNYGYTF.

This clone turned up a few times. The chain combines TRBV2 with TRBJ1-5, with TRBD1 as a possible D gene (6 bases). Per the germline V gene, CDR1 is SNHLY and CDR2 is FYNNEI. The CDR3 runs 17 residues. Between the trimmed V and J ends, which lost 6 bases and 2 bases, there was a span of 20 bases. The CDR3 is CASRSHPGEKGNQPQHF. The CDR3 nucleotides are TGTGCCAGCAGAAGCCATCCAGGGGAGAAGGGCAATCAGCCCCAGCATTTT.

V is TRBV28 and J is TRBJ1-5; the D is unclear. CDR3 size: 15 residues. Germline CDR1 reads MDHEN; CDR2 reads SYDVKM. V lost 3 bases and J lost 3, with 12 bases in between. CDR3 protein: CASSLEGAVNQPQHF. In DNA form, the CDR3 reads TGTGCCAGCAGTTTGGAGGGAGCAGTCAATCAGCCCCAGCATTTT.

The genes are TRBV28 and TRBJ1-2; 7 bases align to TRBD1. The CDR3 covers 17 residues. Germline V lookup: CDR1 MDHEN, CDR2 SYDVKM. Losses at the gene ends were 2 bases for V and 1 base for J; bases not matched to a gene: 10. CDR3 residues: CASSLMGQRIGNYGYTF. The CDR3, as DNA: TGTGCCAGCAGTTTAATGGGACAGAGGATAGGTAACTATGGCTACACCTTC.

The CDR3 is CASSFRGPGELFF. The CDR3 coding sequence is TGTGCCAGCAGCTTCAGGGGGCCCGGGGAGCTGTTTTTT. This rearrangement joins TRBV13 to TRBJ2-2; TRBD1 aligns across 8 bases. Germline trimming cut 3 bases from V and 6 bases from J; bases unmatched to any gene: 0. The CDR3 length is 13 residues. Per the germline V gene, CDR1 is PRHDT and CDR2 is FYEKMQ (reference sequence).

The CDR3 nucleotides read TGTGCCAGAAGCCCCCGGCAGGGGAGCACAGATACGCAGTATTTT. It is translated as CARSPRQGSTDTQYF. V usage is TRBV7-5 and J usage is TRBJ2-3; the table assigns TRBD1, which was not confirmed against the DNA. TRBV7-5 is a documented pseudogene. The CDR3 runs to 15 residues.

The chain carries TRBV7-2 and TRBJ2-3; D possibly corresponds to TRBD1 (5 bases). Germline lookup yields CDR1 SGHTA and CDR2 FQGNSA. Trimming removed 1 base from V and 5 bases from J, with 16 bases in between. The CDR3 spans 16 residues. CDR3 residues: CASSLDSRWGQDTQYF. The DNA of the CDR3 is TGTGCCAGCAGCTTAGACTCTCGATGGGGCCAAGATACGCAGTATTTT.

The chain carries TRBV9 and TRBJ1-2, with 7 bases matching TRBD1. Germline CDR1 reads SGDLS; CDR2 reads YYNGEE. V trimming: 3 bases; J trimming: 6 bases; junction bases outside the gene matches: 8. The CDR3 sequence is 14 residues long. The CDR3 reads CASSDPGQRDGYTF. The DNA for the CDR3 is TGTGCCAGCAGCGACCCGGGACAGAGGGATGGCTACACCTTC.

V is TRBV15 and J is TRBJ1-5; D is unclear. The CDR3 length is 16 residues. Germline V gene sequence: CDR1 LNHNV, CDR2 YYDKDF (reference sequence). The ends were cut back, 1 base at V and 6 bases at J, with 16 bases in the middle. CDR3 region: CATSRARGRPAQPQHF. The CDR3 region has the DNA TGTGCCACCAGCAGAGCGCGCGGCAGACCTGCTCAGCCCCAGCATTTT.

In this sample, this clone turned up once. Other DNA sequences within the sample encode an identical CDR3. V gene TRBV25-1 combines with J gene TRBJ1-1, with D possibly being TRBD1 (6 bases). V gave up 2 bases and J gave up 1 base, with 11 bases separating them. CDR1 and CDR2 from the germline V gene are MGHDK and SYGVNS. This CDR3 comprises 15 residues. For the CDR3, the DNA is TGTGCCAGCAGTGAAGGTAAGGGGGAGAACACTGAAGCTTTCTTT. This codes for CASSEGKGENTEAFF.

V is TRBV7-2 and J is TRBJ2-7; D is possibly TRBD2 (6 bases). CDR3 length equals 17 residues. Germline V gene sequence: CDR1 SGHTA, CDR2 FQGNSA. Trimming took 1 base from V and 0 from J, leaving 16 bases between them. The CDR3 bases are TGTGCCAGCAGCTTAGGTCCCCGGGACTCCGCCTCCTACGAGCAGTACTTC. Encoded protein: CASSLGPRDSASYEQYF.

The chain couples TRBV28 to TRBJ2-5; 10 nucleotides agree with TRBD2. From germline, CDR1 is MDHEN and CDR2 SYDVKM. V lost 2 bases to trimming and J lost 5 bases; unmatched junction nucleotides: 8. The CDR3 loop spans 16 amino acids. The CDR3 nucleotides are TGTGCCAGCAGTTTACCGGGACTAGCGACATTGGAGACCCAGTACTTC. It is translated as CASSLPGLATLETQYF.

This chain connects TRBV6-6 to TRBJ2-2; 12 bases map to TRBD2. V gave up 2 bases and J gave up 6 bases; unmatched junction bases: 4. CDR1 and CDR2 from the germline V gene are MNHNY and SVGAGI (reference sequence). The CDR3 sequence is 16 residues long. CDR3 protein: CASSYGLAGGAGELFF. The CDR3, as DNA: TGTGCCAGCAGTTACGGGCTAGCGGGGGGGGCCGGGGAGCTGTTTTTT.